This T cell receptor beta chain is from a study of blood T cell repertoires in COVID-19. This clone was seen a handful of times. Germline V gene data show CDR1 as SEHNR and CDR2 as FQNEAQ (reference sequence). Trimming shortened V by 11 bases and J by 3 bases, and 7 bases separated the two germline ends. This CDR3 contains 10 residues. The repertoire was sequenced with immunoSEQ multiplex PCR; TCRdb's copy has only in-frame clones and lacks some. This table has about 190,000 clones, around 89% appearing once. The receptor comes from a man aged 50-60 years with acute or convalescent COVID-19. This chain uses TRBV7-9 with TRBJ1-2; D is unresolved. The sequencing input was peripheral blood. CDR3 sequence reads: CAVGDYGYTF. In DNA, the CDR3 is TGTGCCGTGGGCGACTATGGCTACACCTTC.